These T cell receptor beta chains were read from a single sample in a study of blood T cell repertoires in COVID-19. Sequenced by immunoSEQ multiplex PCR; TCRdb stores in-frame clones only, minus some. The sample holds more than 200,000 clones, 80% seen once. Sequencing input: PBMCs or T cells enriched from blood (not recorded which). These receptors originate from a woman aged 40-49 years with acute COVID-19. Both conserved end residues are part of each CDR3. The D gene is left open where the match is weak. Clone size is shown for a subset of rows, as once, few, many or a class of expanded clone.

D	size	V	J	DNA	CDR3
TRBD1	-	TRBV4-3	TRBJ2-1	TGCGCCAGCAGCCATCTCCCGGGACAGGGTGTAGATGAGCAGTTCTTC	CASSHLPGQGVDEQFF
-	once	TRBV18	TRBJ2-7	TGTGCCAGCTCACGTAAATACGAGCAGTACTTC	CASSRKYEQYF
-	-	TRBV27	TRBJ2-7	TGTGCCAGCAGTTTTACAGATAGCTCCTACGAGCAGTACTTC	CASSFTDSSYEQYF
-	-	TRBV6-4	TRBJ2-1	TGTGCCAGCAGTGATGGCCGAAACAATGAGCAGTTCTTC	CASSDGRNNEQFF
TRBD1	-	TRBV5-1	TRBJ2-1	TGCGCCAGCAGCTTATTAGACAGGGTAAATGAGCAGTTCTTC	CASSLLDRVNEQFF
-	-	TRBV5-6	TRBJ2-1	TGTGCCAGCAGCTTGAAACAGAGCTCCTACAATGAGCAGTTCTTC	CASSLKQSSYNEQFF
TRBD2	-	TRBV7-2	TRBJ2-1	TGTGCCAGCAGCCCTAGACTAGCGGGGTCCTACAATGAGCAGTTCTTC	CASSPRLAGSYNEQFF
-	-	TRBV18	TRBJ2-5	TGTGCCAGCTCCAGGGGAAGGGAGACCCAGTACTTC	CASSRGRETQYF
-	few	TRBV28	TRBJ1-5	TGTGCCAGCAGTTCCCCCCTAGGGAAAACGGCAGGGCAGCCCCAGCATTTT	CASSSPLGKTAGQPQHF
-	-	TRBV27	TRBJ2-3	TGTGCCAGCAGTTTGGGGGCCACACCAAAGGTCTCAGATACGCAGTATTTT	CASSLGATPKVSDTQYF
-	-	TRBV18	TRBJ2-7	TGTGCCAGCTCACCAACCAGTCAGGGTTGGTACGAGCAGTACTTC	CASSPTSQGWYEQYF
TRBD2	-	TRBV7-3	TRBJ2-1	TGTGCCAGCAGCCCCCGGACTAGCGGGATCAATGAGCAGTTCTTC	CASSPRTSGINEQFF
TRBD1	few	TRBV19	TRBJ1-4	TGTGCCAGTTCGGACAGGGGTAATGAAAAACTGTTTTTT	CASSDRGNEKLFF
TRBD2	-	TRBV13	TRBJ2-7	TGTGCCAGCAGCCGGACTAGCGGGCCACTTTCCTACGAGCAGTACTTC	CASSRTSGPLSYEQYF
TRBD2	-	TRBV6-2/TRBV6-3	TRBJ2-1	TGTGCCAGCAGTTACAAGGGACTAGCGGGAGGTAGAGAGCAGTTCTTC	CASSYKGLAGGREQFF
-	-	TRBV5-5	TRBJ1-2	TGTGCCAGCAGCCTCCTTTCTGAGTGGTACTATGGCTACACCTTC	CASSLLSEWYYGYTF
TRBD1	-	TRBV7-9	TRBJ1-3	TGTGCCAGCAGCTTAGCGACAGGGATGGCTGGAAACACCATATATTTT	CASSLATGMAGNTIYF
-	-	TRBV6-5	TRBJ1-5	TGTGCCAGCACCCTTGGGGGGGCGGATCAGCCCCAGCATTTT	CASTLGGADQPQHF
-	-	TRBV6-2/TRBV6-3	TRBJ1-4	TGTGCCAGCAGTTACTTAGGGGGAACTAATGAAAAACTGTTTTTT	CASSYLGGTNEKLFF
-	-	TRBV20-1	TRBJ2-7	TGCAGTGCTAGTACCAGCGGACCCTACGAGCAGTACTTC	CSASTSGPYEQYF
-	-	TRBV5-1	TRBJ2-7	TGCGCCAGCAGCTTCGGCAACCGGGGCTACGAGCAGTACTTC	CASSFGNRGYEQYF
-	-	TRBV30	TRBJ2-7	TGTGCCTGGAGTATATCGGTGTACGAGCAGTACTTC	CAWSISVYEQYF
TRBD1	-	TRBV7-8	TRBJ2-1	TGTGCCAGCAGCCCCCGGGACAGGGGCTACAATGAGCAGTTCTTC	CASSPRDRGYNEQFF
TRBD1	once	TRBV11-1	TRBJ1-1	TGTGCCAGCAGACAGGACAGGGAGAACACTGAAGCTTTCTTT	CASRQDRENTEAFF
-	-	TRBV24-1	TRBJ1-4	TGTGCCACCCAAGACAGCACAACTAATGAAAAACTGTTTTTT	CATQDSTTNEKLFF
-	-	TRBV30	TRBJ2-7	TGTGCCTGGAGTGTACCGGCAGGGACCTACGAGCAGTACTTC	CAWSVPAGTYEQYF
TRBD2	-	TRBV28	TRBJ2-1	TGTGCCAGCAGTTCATGGGGATTAGCGGGAGGGCCCTCCAATGAGCAGTTCTTC	CASSSWGLAGGPSNEQFF
-	-	TRBV2	TRBJ2-3	TGTGCCAGCTTCCGCGGGGAAGCAGATACGCAGTATTTT	CASFRGEADTQYF
-	once	TRBV28	TRBJ1-1	TGTGCCAGCGGGGGACACAGCTACGGCACTGAAGCTTTCTTT	CASGGHSYGTEAFF
-	-	TRBV7-3	TRBJ2-5	TGTGCCAGCAGCTTAAACCATGGCAGCCAAGAGACCCAGTACTTC	CASSLNHGSQETQYF
-	-	TRBV6-2/TRBV6-3	TRBJ2-7	TGTGCCAGCAGTTACGAGGCAGCCTCCCGCGAGCAGTACTTC	CASSYEAASREQYF
TRBD1	-	TRBV3-1/TRBV3-2	TRBJ1-2	TGTGCCAGCAGCCAAGATCGAAGGACAGGTGTGGGCTACACCTTC	CASSQDRRTGVGYTF
-	-	TRBV5-8	TRBJ2-1	TGTGCCAGCAGCTTGACACAGAGATACAATGAGCAGTTCTTC	CASSLTQRYNEQFF
TRBD2	-	TRBV27	TRBJ2-7	TGTGCCAGCAGTTTGCCGGGACTAGCGGGGGGGACCTACGAGCAGTACTTC	CASSLPGLAGGTYEQYF
-	few	TRBV28	TRBJ1-2	TGTGCCTCCGGGGGGGCTAATAAATTATATGGCTACACCTTC	CASGGANKLYGYTF
-	-	TRBV15	TRBJ2-7	TGTGCCACCAGCCATATATTCCAGGGAATCCACGAGCAGTACTTC	CATSHIFQGIHEQYF
-	-	TRBV30	TRBJ1-3	TGTGCCTGGAGTGTACAGGGAAGCAACACCATATATTTT	CAWSVQGSNTIYF
TRBD1	-	TRBV19	TRBJ1-4	TGTGCCAGTAGTCCAGGGACAGGGGCAAGTGAAAAACTGTTTTTT	CASSPGTGASEKLFF